Presented here are 5 T cell receptor beta chains from one specimen sequenced in a study of T cell responses to AZD1222 COVID-19 vaccine (dated by TCRdb to the early 2020s). This specimen's time point label, interpreted: baseline before first vaccination. Library preparation used the immunoSEQ multiplex PCR assay. What TCRdb holds here is the immuneACCESS table cut down to in-frame rearrangements. Part of the clones is not present; checked against another copy, under half of the missing clones reflect an unresolved V gene, and the others are unexplained. Within this sample are more than 100,000 clones, with about nine tenths of them counted one time only. The ten largest clones represent 45% to 50% of the sample. Specimen: peripheral blood, collected on day 0 of AZD1222 vaccination. These receptors all stem from an adult in good health.

The V gene is TRBV7-3, the J gene TRBJ2-2; 10 nucleotides align to TRBD1. CDR3 length: 14 residues. CDR1 is SGHTA, CDR2 FQGTGA, per germline. J was trimmed by 5 bases and V by 4 bases; bases with no gene match: 1. CDR3 amino acids: CASSWDRGTGELFF. In nucleotides, the CDR3 is TGTGCCAGCAGCTGGGACAGGGGAACCGGGGAGCTGTTTTTT.

The chain recombines TRBV7-9 with TRBJ2-7, with a tentative D call TRBD2 (5 bases). This CDR3 has 15 amino acids. CDR1 and CDR2 (germline): SEHNR, FQNEAQ (reference sequence). Trimming left V 5 bases short and J 1 base short, with 15 bases between. The CDR3 region is CASSPVRTYSYEQYF. The CDR3 coding sequence is TGTGCCAGCAGCCCAGTCCGGACTTATTCCTACGAGCAGTACTTC.

The chain joins TRBV3-1 (or the pseudogene TRBV3-2) to TRBJ2-3, with D unclear. The CDR3 consists of 17 residues. V was clipped by 0 bases and J by 0 bases, with 13 bases between them. The germline gives CDR1 LGHDT, CDR2 YNNKEL (reference sequence). For the CDR3, the DNA is TGTGCCAGCAGCCAAGAGTGGGGAAGTCCTAGCACAGATACGCAGTATTTT. The encoded protein is CASSQEWGSPSTDTQYF.

The chain couples TRBV7-2 to TRBJ1-1; D unclear. Germline CDR1 reads SGHTA; CDR2 reads FQGNSA. The CDR3 length is 13 residues. Trimming stripped 4 bases from V and 4 bases from J, with 10 bases between. DNA of the CDR3: TGTGCCAGCAGCTCTTTGGAAAGCACTGAAGCTTTCTTT. Protein: CASSSLESTEAFF. Using reference TRBV7-2 and TRBJ1-1 for the parts outside the CDR3, the full variable domain is GAGVSQSPSNKVTEKGKDVELRCDPISGHTALYWYRQSLGQGLEFLIYFQGNSAPDKSGLPSDRFSAERTGGSVSTLTIQRTQQEDSAVYLCASSSLESTEAFFGQGTRLTVV.

The gene calls are TRBV19 and TRBJ2-7; 12 bases are a match to TRBD2. CDR3 length equals 15 residues. Germline CDR1 is LNHDA and CDR2 is SQIVND (reference sequence). J lost 5 bases, V lost 5 bases, and 7 bases had no gene match. CDR3 DNA: TGTGCCAGTAGTCCTAGCGGGAGGGTTACCCACGAGCAGTACTTC. This encodes CASSPSGRVTHEQYF.